The 11 T cell receptor beta chains below come from one sample, sequenced in a study of blood T cell repertoires in COVID-19 (TCRdb year 2020). Receptor amplification or capture employed the immunoSEQ multiplex PCR assay. TCRdb mirrors the immuneACCESS table, restricted to in-frame sequences. Some clones are absent from its copies; in checked studies, under half trace to an unresolved V gene, and the reason for the others is unknown. The sample data list tens of thousands of clones, and around three quarters of these were observed just once. 20% of the sample comes from the top ten. The sequencing sample was made of peripheral blood. These receptors were taken from a woman older than 75 with active or convalescent COVID-19.

This chain joins TRBV9 and TRBJ1-2; 9 nucleotides agree with TRBD1. Germline V gives CDR1 SGDLS, CDR2 YYNGEE. The CDR3 is 14 residues long. V was pared by 4 bases and J by 6 bases, with 7 bases of the junction left unmatched. CDR3 sequence: CASSYKTGGDGYTF. CDR3 coding DNA: TGTGCCAGCAGCTACAAGACAGGGGGAGATGGCTACACCTTC.

The V and J genes are TRBV21-1 and TRBJ2-7; TRBD1 is taken as the D call from the table, unchecked against the DNA. TRBV21-1 is assigned pseudogene status. This CDR3 has 15 amino acids. Here the CDR3 DNA reads TGTGCCAGCAGCAAATCCAGACAGGGGGACCACGAGCAGTACTTC. Encoded protein: CASSKSRQGDHEQYF.

In DNA form, the CDR3 reads TGTGCCAGCAGCTCCGGGATGATCTACGAGCAGTACTTC. Protein product: CASSSGMIYEQYF. The chain employs TRBV7-8 and TRBJ2-7; possibly TRBD2 for D (5 bases). This CDR3 contains 13 residues. Germline loops: CDR1 SGHVS, CDR2 FQNEAQ. V was shortened by 4 bases and J by 3 bases, with 10 bases between the two germline ends. Full variable domain (outside the CDR3, taken from reference TRBV7-8 and TRBJ2-7): GAGVSQSPRYKVAKRGQDVALRCDPISGHVSLFWYQQALGQGPEFLTYFQNEAQLDKSGLPSDRFFAERPEGSVSTLKIQRTQQEDSAVYLCASSSGMIYEQYFGPGTRLTVT.

V and J are TRBV11-3 and TRBJ2-5, with a possible D match to TRBD2 (5 bases). From germline, CDR1 is SGHNT and CDR2 YENEEA. V was trimmed by 3 bases and J by 7 bases, leaving 12 bases between them. The CDR3 is 13 amino acids. CDR3 region: CASSFGVVGTQYF. CDR3 nucleotides: TGTGCCAGCAGCTTCGGGGTAGTGGGGACCCAGTACTTC.

The chain joins TRBV3-1 (or the pseudogene TRBV3-2) to TRBJ2-7; D unclear. CDR3 length: 15 residues. CDR1 is LGHDT, CDR2 YNNKEL, per germline (reference sequence). V lost 3 bases, J lost 0 bases, and 12 bases lay in between. Written as DNA, the CDR3 is TGTGCCAGCAGCCAGGAGAGATCTTTCTCCTACGAGCAGTACTTC. Its translation is CASSQERSFSYEQYF.

The chain recombines TRBV7-6 with TRBJ2-7, with D possibly being TRBD2 (5 bases). This CDR3 spans 18 amino acids. V was cut by 5 bases and J by 0 bases, with 23 bases left in between. From germline, CDR1 is SGHVS and CDR2 FNYEAQ. This CDR3 is CASSPSGWNRYISYEQYF. CDR3 nucleotide sequence: TGTGCCAGCAGCCCTTCGGGGTGGAATCGATATATCTCCTACGAGCAGTACTTC.

This sequence joins TRBV3-1 (or the pseudogene TRBV3-2) and TRBJ2-3; tentatively, D is TRBD2 (5 bases). In germline, CDR1 is LGHDT, CDR2 YNNKEL (reference sequence). V lost 3 bases and J 6 bases, leaving 10 bases between the germline ends. This CDR3 has 13 residues. The chain's CDR3 is CASSQDFRDTQYF. The DNA for the CDR3 is TGTGCCAGCAGCCAGGACTTCCGCGATACGCAGTATTTT.

This clone has more than one count but fewer than ten. J is TRBJ1-1 and V is TRBV3-1 (or the pseudogene TRBV3-2); 7 nucleotides align to TRBD1. From germline, CDR1 is LGHDT and CDR2 YNNKEL (reference sequence). This CDR3 is 14 amino acids long. J gave up 4 bases and V 5 bases, and 7 bases lay outside the gene matches. Here the CDR3 DNA reads TGTGCCAGCAGCATACAGACAGGGACCACTGAAGCTTTCTTT. It codes for CASSIQTGTTEAFF.

The chain recombines TRBV30 with TRBJ2-1, with a weak D call TRBD1 (6 bases). CDR1 is GTSNPN and CDR2 is SVGIG in the germline V gene (reference sequence). V lost 5 bases and J lost 6, with 26 bases in between. This CDR3 spans 17 amino acids. CDR3 loop: CAWLNRDSLTPPNEQFF. Here the CDR3 DNA reads TGTGCCTGGCTAAACAGGGATTCCCTCACCCCCCCCAATGAGCAGTTCTTC.

V usage is TRBV28 and J usage is TRBJ1-2, with 9 bases matching TRBD1. V shed 7 bases and J 4 bases; nucleotides not matched to a gene: 7. The CDR3 runs to 14 residues. Germline CDR1 and CDR2: MDHEN and SYDVKM. The CDR3 nucleotides read TGTGCCAGCACTCAACAGGGGGCGGGCTATGGCTACACCTTC. Its protein product is CASTQQGAGYGYTF.

The chain uses TRBV19 and TRBJ1-5, with TRBD1 matching over 9 bases. CDR3 length: 16 amino acids. Germline values: CDR1 LNHDA, CDR2 SQIVND (reference sequence). Trimming removed 6 bases from V and 4 bases from J; junction bases left unmatched: 10. The CDR3 loop is CASRYTETGGNQPQHF. CDR3 in DNA: TGTGCCAGTAGATACACGGAGACAGGGGGTAATCAGCCCCAGCATTTT.